The 27 T cell receptor beta chains given below trace back to one sample, sequenced in a study of long-term antiretroviral therapy in people with HIV. Investigators performed immunoSEQ version v3.0 at survey level. Generated by immunoSEQ multiplex PCR, the TCRdb table keeps only in-frame clones and is missing some. Of some 40,000 clones listed, around 86% are singletons. Sequenced here: unsorted PBMCs, sampled 1.5 years after starting antiretroviral therapy. Receptors originate from a man between 18 and 35 years old with HIV.

V usage is TRBV5-1 and J usage is TRBJ2-1, with 9 bases identical to TRBD2. Trimming cost V 0 bases and J 8 bases; bases outside gene matches: 6. Germline V gene sequence: CDR1 SGHRS, CDR2 YFSETQ. There are 15 residues in the CDR3. The CDR3 spells CASSLVAGGFDEQFF. The DNA for the CDR3 is TGCGCCAGCAGCTTGGTTGCGGGAGGGTTTGATGAGCAGTTCTTC. Combining the CDR3 with reference TRBV5-1 and TRBJ2-1 gives the whole variable domain KAGVTQTPRYLIKTRGQQVTLSCSPISGHRSVSWYQQTPGQGLQFLFEYFSETQRNKGNFPGRFSGRQFSNSRSEMNVSTLELGDSALYLCASSLVAGGFDEQFFGPGTRLTVL.

The chain links TRBV5-1 to TRBJ1-1; D remains ambiguous. The length of the CDR3 is 14 residues. Trimming took 1 base from V and 0 from J, leaving 7 bases between them. Germline CDR1 and CDR2: SGHRS and YFSETQ. The CDR3 is CASSLNGMNTEAFF. In DNA, the CDR3 is TGCGCCAGCAGCTTGAACGGGATGAACACTGAAGCTTTCTTT.

The chain joins TRBV5-4 to TRBJ2-7; 13 bases match TRBD2. Germline V gene data show CDR1 as SGHNT and CDR2 as YYREEE (reference sequence). V lost 2 bases to trimming and J lost 6 bases; unmatched junction nucleotides: 5. The CDR3 consists of 15 residues. The CDR3 reads CASSFGLAGVREQYF. The DNA for the CDR3 is TGTGCCAGCAGCTTCGGACTAGCGGGAGTACGCGAGCAGTACTTC.

In its sample, this clone was seen once. The genes are TRBV5-1 and TRBJ2-3; D is possibly TRBD2 (6 bases). Germline assignment: CDR1 SGHRS and CDR2 YFSETQ. With 4 bases removed from V and 3 bases from J, the gap between germline ends came to 6 bases. The CDR3 has 12 residues. The CDR3 sequence is CASSRGTDTQYF. DNA of the CDR3: TGCGCCAGCAGCCGGGGGACAGATACGCAGTATTTT.

The rearrangement uses TRBV4-2 and TRBJ2-7, with 7 bases lining up with TRBD2. J was trimmed by 0 bases and V by 3 bases; bases with no gene match: 8. CDR1 is LGHNA and CDR2 is YNFKEQ in the germline V gene. CDR3 length: 16 residues. The chain's CDR3 is CASSQELASSSYEQYF. CDR3 bases: TGTGCCAGCAGCCAGGAACTAGCGAGTAGCTCCTACGAGCAGTACTTC.

The chain couples TRBV5-1 to TRBJ2-7; 7 bases map to TRBD1. With 3 bases clipped from V and 4 bases from J, the junction kept 4 bases outside the gene matches. The CDR3 is 13 amino acids. Germline V CDR1 and CDR2: SGHRS, YFSETQ. As DNA, the CDR3 is TGCGCCAGCAGCTATGGACAGGCTTACGAGCAGTACTTC. Protein sequence: CASSYGQAYEQYF.

The rearrangement links TRBV7-9 to TRBJ2-7, with no clear D. Germline-derived CDR1 and CDR2 are SEHNR and FQNEAQ (reference sequence). The V end was cut by 0 bases, the J end by 0 bases, with 9 bases between. The CDR3 has 15 amino acids. The CDR3 nucleotides are TGTGCCAGCAGCTTAGCGTCGGCAAACTCCTACGAGCAGTACTTC. Its protein product is CASSLASANSYEQYF.

The chain joins TRBV28 to TRBJ2-4, with D perhaps TRBD1 or TRBD2 (6 bases each). Germline CDR1 and CDR2: MDHEN and SYDVKM. Deletions cut 5 bases from V and 6 bases from J, with 17 bases between. This CDR3 contains 15 residues. The CDR3 DNA is TGTGCCAGCAGTGACGAACTCGGGGGCTTAAACATTCAGTACTTC. Translated, it gives CASSDELGGLNIQYF. Full variable domain (missing parts from reference TRBV28 and TRBJ2-4): DVKVTQSSRYLVKRTGEKVFLECVQDMDHENMFWYRQDPGLGLRLIYFSYDVKMKEKGDIPEGYSVSREKKERFSLILESASTNQTSMYLCASSDELGGLNIQYFGAGTRLSVL.

The chain is built from TRBV6-6 and TRBJ2-3, with 8 positions matching TRBD2. V lost 4 bases to trimming and J lost 5 bases; unmatched junction nucleotides: 11. This CDR3 has 16 residues. Per germline, CDR1 MNHNY and CDR2 SVGAGI (reference sequence). CDR3 in amino acids: CASSSLGGGRLDTQYF. The CDR3 coding sequence is TGTGCCAGCAGTTCCCTTGGGGGCGGGAGGTTAGATACGCAGTATTTT.

This clone occurred once. This chain uses TRBV28 with TRBJ2-7; 10 nucleotides match TRBD2. Germline V gives CDR1 MDHEN, CDR2 SYDVKM. The CDR3 covers 17 residues. V was pared by 6 bases and J by 4 bases, with 15 bases of the junction left unmatched. CDR3 bases: TGTGCCAGCAGGTTAGCGGGAGGCTCCGAGAAGCGTTACGAGCAGTACTTC. It yields the protein CASRLAGGSEKRYEQYF.

The chain links TRBV4-1 to TRBJ2-1; perhaps D is TRBD1 or TRBD2 (6 bases each). The CDR3 is made up of 20 amino acids. With 5 bases removed from V and 5 bases from J, the gap between germline ends came to 31 bases. Germline V lookup: CDR1 MGHRA, CDR2 YSYEKL. The CDR3 is CASSAYLRGPVPRDDNEQFF. Written as DNA, the CDR3 is TGCGCCAGCAGCGCATACCTCAGGGGCCCCGTTCCGCGGGATGACAATGAGCAGTTCTTC.

This chain uses TRBV19 with TRBJ2-3; D is perhaps TRBD2 (6 bases). Looked up from germline, CDR1 is LNHDA and CDR2 is SQIVND (reference sequence). Trimming left V 6 bases short and J 3 bases short, with 13 bases between. The CDR3 is 14 amino acids. The CDR3 region has the DNA TGTGCCAGTAGGGACGGGAGTGTAACAGATACGCAGTATTTT. Encoded protein: CASRDGSVTDTQYF. Combining the CDR3 with reference TRBV19 and TRBJ2-3 gives the whole variable domain DGGITQSPKYLFRKEGQNVTLSCEQNLNHDAMYWYRQDPGQGLRLIYYSQIVNDFQKGDIAEGYSVSREKKESFPLTVTSAQKNPTAFYLCASRDGSVTDTQYFGPGTRLTVL.

V gene TRBV19 combines with J gene TRBJ2-7; D not resolved. Trimming cost V 1 base and J 2 bases, with 15 bases left between them. The germline CDR1 and CDR2 sequences are LNHDA and SQIVND (reference sequence). The CDR3 contains 16 residues. This chain's CDR3 is CASSIGGLLEPYEQYF. The CDR3 coding sequence is TGTGCCAGTAGTATAGGAGGCTTACTCGAACCCTACGAGCAGTACTTC.

The genes are TRBV14 and TRBJ2-1; 8 bases match TRBD2. Germline CDR1 reads SGHDN; CDR2 reads FVKESK. V lost 3 bases and J lost 7; bases outside the gene matches: 11. This CDR3 has 16 residues. In DNA, the CDR3 is TGTGCCAGCAGCCACCAGGCTGGGACTAGAAGAAATGAGCAGTTCTTC. Its protein is CASSHQAGTRRNEQFF.

This chain joins TRBV19 and TRBJ2-2, with D possibly matching TRBD2 (5 bases). Germline CDR1 is LNHDA and CDR2 is SQIVND (reference sequence). The CDR3 totals 15 residues. V was pared by 5 bases and J by 5 bases, with 15 bases between. The CDR3 coding sequence is TGTGCCAGTAGTTTTTGGACTCAAGGGACCGGGGAGCTGTTTTTT. As protein: CASSFWTQGTGELFF.

The CDR3 DNA is TGTGCCAGCAGTTATGGCAAGGGAACGGAAAAACTGTTTTTT. The encoded protein is CASSYGKGTEKLFF. The rearrangement links TRBV6-5 to TRBJ1-4; the D is unclear. Trimming pared 3 bases from V and 8 bases from J, leaving 13 bases between. CDR1 and CDR2 from the germline V gene are MNHEY and SVGAGI. The CDR3 is made up of 14 amino acids.

The gene calls are TRBV7-9 and TRBJ2-7, with D uncertain. The CDR3 extends over 14 amino acids. The germline V and J ends were trimmed by 1 base and 0 bases, with 7 bases remaining between them. Germline CDR1 and CDR2: SEHNR and FQNEAQ (reference sequence). DNA for the CDR3: TGTGCCAGCAGCTTAGGACTGGACTCCTACGAGCAGTACTTC. Its translation: CASSLGLDSYEQYF.

The chain couples TRBV13 to TRBJ1-1; no clear D gene. Looked up from germline, CDR1 is PRHDT and CDR2 is FYEKMQ (reference sequence). The V and J ends lost 5 bases and 5 bases respectively, with 12 bases between them. CDR3 length equals 13 residues. CDR3 in DNA: TGTGCCAGCAGCGTAGCCAGGAAGACTGAAGCTTTCTTT. Protein sequence: CASSVARKTEAFF.

This chain's CDR3 is CASSYRSNTEAFF. CDR3 sequence (DNA): TGTGCCAGCAGTTACCGTTCGAACACTGAAGCTTTCTTT. The chain combines TRBV6-5 with TRBJ1-1; D is uncertain. Germline CDR1 and CDR2: MNHEY and SVGAGI. The CDR3 spans 13 residues. V lost 2 bases and J lost 1, with 5 bases in between.

The chain couples TRBV11-2 to TRBJ2-7; D unresolved. This CDR3 has 16 amino acids. V was clipped by 0 bases and J by 2 bases, with 14 bases between them. Germline CDR1 SGHAT, CDR2 FQNNGV. CDR3 bases: TGTGCCAGCAGCTTAGACCCCGTCATCGGTCCCTACGAGCAGTACTTC. Its translation is CASSLDPVIGPYEQYF.

The chain links TRBV4-1 to TRBJ2-3; possibly TRBD2 for D (6 bases). Germline values: CDR1 MGHRA, CDR2 YSYEKL. V was cut by 1 base and J by 0 bases, with 14 bases left in between. CDR3 length equals 17 residues. The CDR3 DNA reads as TGCGCCAGCAGCCAAGGAGTAGCGGCAGTTAGCACAGATACGCAGTATTTT. Translation: CASSQGVAAVSTDTQYF.

V gene TRBV5-1 combines with J gene TRBJ2-1; D might be TRBD1 or TRBD2, each matching 6 bases. The CDR3 runs 14 residues. Germline CDR1 reads SGHRS; CDR2 reads YFSETQ. V shed 6 bases and J shed 6 bases, with 16 bases lying between them. CDR3 bases: TGCGCCAGCAAAGGGGGGCTAGCTGGCAATGAGCAGTTCTTC. This encodes CASKGGLAGNEQFF.

The rearrangement links TRBV6-5 to TRBJ2-7; 7 nucleotides match TRBD1. This CDR3 spans 14 amino acids. CDR1 and CDR2 from the germline V gene are MNHEY and SVGAGI. Trimming cost V 6 bases and J 3 bases; bases outside gene matches: 8. The CDR3 sequence: CASSPTGTDYEQYF. The CDR3 DNA reads TGTGCCAGCAGCCCAACCGGGACAGACTACGAGCAGTACTTC.

The CDR3 protein is CASSPRLENIQYF. As DNA, the CDR3 is TGTGCCAGCAGTCCCAGATTGGAAAACATTCAGTACTTC. This chain links TRBV28 with TRBJ2-4, with D hard to call. The V gene's germline CDR1 is MDHEN and CDR2 SYDVKM. The CDR3 has 13 amino acids. Trimming took off 5 bases at V and 5 bases at J, with 10 bases between the two ends.

The gene calls are TRBV14 and TRBJ2-7; D unresolved. Trimming took 4 bases from V and 0 from J, leaving 7 bases between them. The CDR3 extends over 13 amino acids. Germline values: CDR1 SGHDN, CDR2 FVKESK. For the CDR3, the DNA is TGTGCCAGCAGCCGAGCGAGCTCCTACGAGCAGTACTTC. This sequence encodes CASSRASSYEQYF.

The chain links TRBV6-5 to TRBJ1-3; D call uncertain. This CDR3 is 15 amino acids long. V shed 7 bases and J shed 1 base, with 14 bases lying between them. The germline gives CDR1 MNHEY, CDR2 SVGAGI. The CDR3 reads CASTQTSLSGNTIYF. For the CDR3, the DNA is TGTGCCAGCACCCAAACCTCCCTATCTGGAAACACCATATATTTT.

V gene TRBV5-1 combines with J gene TRBJ2-7, with D possibly TRBD2 on 6 matching bases. The CDR3 is made up of 14 amino acids. Trimming cost V 3 bases and J 7 bases, with 17 bases left between them. CDR1 and CDR2 (germline): SGHRS, YFSETQ. The CDR3, as DNA: TGCGCCAGCAGCTCCGCGGGGACCCTAGGTGAGCAGTACTTC. Amino acid sequence: CASSSAGTLGEQYF.